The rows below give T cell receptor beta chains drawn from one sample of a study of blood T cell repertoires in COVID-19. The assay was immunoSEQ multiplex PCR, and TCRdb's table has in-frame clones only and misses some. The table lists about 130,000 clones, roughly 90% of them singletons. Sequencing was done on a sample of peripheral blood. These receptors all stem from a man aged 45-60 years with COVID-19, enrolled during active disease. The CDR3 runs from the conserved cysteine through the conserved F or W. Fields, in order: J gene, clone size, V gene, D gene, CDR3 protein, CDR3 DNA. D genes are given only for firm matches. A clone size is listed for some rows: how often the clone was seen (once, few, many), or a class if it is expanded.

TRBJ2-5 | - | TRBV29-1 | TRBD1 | CSVDTGVRGRSETQYF | TGCAGCGTTGATACTGGGGTGAGGGGGCGGTCAGAGACCCAGTACTTC
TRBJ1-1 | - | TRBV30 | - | CAWSAGMGYTEAFF | TGTGCCTGGAGTGCCGGGATGGGGTACACTGAAGCTTTCTTT
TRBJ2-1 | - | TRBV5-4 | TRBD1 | CASSADRGNIGEQFF | TGTGCCAGCAGCGCCGACAGGGGGAATATAGGTGAGCAGTTCTTC
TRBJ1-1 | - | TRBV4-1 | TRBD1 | CASSQPYGTGDTEAFF | TGCGCCAGCAGCCAACCTTACGGGACAGGGGACACTGAAGCTTTCTTT
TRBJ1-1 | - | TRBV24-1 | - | CATRDSANTEAFF | TGTGCCACCAGGGACAGTGCAAACACTGAAGCTTTCTTT
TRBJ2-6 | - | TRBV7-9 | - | CASRRAGAGANVLTF | TGTGCCAGCAGGCGGGCAGGAGCTGGGGCCAACGTCCTGACTTTC
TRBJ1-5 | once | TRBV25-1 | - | CASSADTNNQPQHF | TGTGCCAGCAGTGCGGACACGAACAATCAGCCCCAGCATTTT
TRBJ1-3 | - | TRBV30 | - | CAWSVIGNTIYF | TGTGCCTGGAGTGTAATAGGAAACACCATATATTTT
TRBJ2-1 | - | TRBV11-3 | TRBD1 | CASSLGDSPRNEQFF | TGTGCCAGCAGCTTAGGGGACAGTCCCCGTAATGAGCAGTTCTTC
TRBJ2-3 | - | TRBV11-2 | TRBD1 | CASSLVRGGGSDTQYF | TGTGCCAGCAGCTTAGTGAGAGGGGGCGGCTCAGATACGCAGTATTTT
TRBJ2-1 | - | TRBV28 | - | CASRAGSYNEQFF | TGTGCCAGCAGAGCGGGCTCGTACAATGAGCAGTTCTTC
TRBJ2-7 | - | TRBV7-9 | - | CASRQGYSYEQYF | TGTGCCAGCAGACAGGGATACTCCTACGAGCAGTACTTC
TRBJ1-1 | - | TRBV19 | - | CASRFGGNTEAFF | TGTGCCAGTAGATTTGGCGGGAACACTGAAGCTTTCTTT
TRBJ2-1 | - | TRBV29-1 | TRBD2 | CSVEEPGLAGDAQFF | TGCAGCGTTGAAGAACCGGGACTAGCGGGGGATGCTCAGTTCTTC
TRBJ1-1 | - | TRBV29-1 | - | CSAGRVAEAFF | TGCAGCGCTGGCCGGGTCGCTGAAGCTTTCTTT
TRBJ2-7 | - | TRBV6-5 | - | CAGSMFLDRDEQYF | TGTGCCGGCTCGATGTTCCTGGACAGAGACGAGCAGTACTTC
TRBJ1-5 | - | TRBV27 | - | CASSPLGGAGQPQHF | TGTGCCAGCAGTCCCCTCGGGGGGGCCGGTCAGCCCCAGCATTTT
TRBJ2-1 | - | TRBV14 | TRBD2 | CASSQLSGSIYNEQFF | TGTGCCAGCAGCCAACTTAGCGGGAGTATCTACAATGAGCAGTTCTTC
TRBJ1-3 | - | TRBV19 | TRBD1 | CASSLGQSSGNTIYF | TGTGCCAGTAGTCTGGGACAGAGCTCTGGAAACACCATATATTTT
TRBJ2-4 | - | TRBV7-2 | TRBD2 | CASSKSGVVAKNIQYF | TGTGCCAGCAGTAAAAGCGGGGTCGTAGCCAAAAACATTCAGTACTTC
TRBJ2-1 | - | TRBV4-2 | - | CASSQDLTRRFF | TGTGCCAGCAGCCAAGATTTAACTAGACGGTTCTTC
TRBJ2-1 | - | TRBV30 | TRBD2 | CAWKGREGHRENEQFF | TGTGCCTGGAAAGGGCGGGAGGGCCATCGCGAGAATGAGCAGTTCTTC
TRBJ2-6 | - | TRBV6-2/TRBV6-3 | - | CASSYGGSGANVLTF | TGTGCCAGCAGTTACGGCGGATCTGGGGCCAACGTCCTGACTTTC
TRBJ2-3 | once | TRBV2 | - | CASSARSFTDTQYF | TGTGCCAGCAGTGCTAGGAGTTTTACAGATACGCAGTATTTT
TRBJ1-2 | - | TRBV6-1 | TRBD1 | CASSEAGRGQGDYGYTF | TGTGCCAGCAGTGAAGCCGGTAGGGGGCAGGGAGACTATGGCTACACCTTC
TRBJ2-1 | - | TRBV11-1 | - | CASSLVLGSFNEQFF | TGTGCCAGCAGCTTAGTGCTTGGCAGTTTCAATGAGCAGTTCTTC
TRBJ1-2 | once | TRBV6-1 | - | CASSEALQGVYGYTF | TGTGCCAGCAGTGAAGCGCTTCAGGGTGTCTATGGCTACACCTTC
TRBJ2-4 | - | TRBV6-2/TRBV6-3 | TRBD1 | CASSLGRDRGLDIQYF | TGTGCCAGCAGTCTAGGGCGGGACAGGGGATTGGACATTCAGTACTTC
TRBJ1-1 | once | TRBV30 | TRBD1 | CAWGTRQGPNTEAFF | TGTGCCTGGGGGACGAGACAGGGGCCGAACACTGAAGCTTTCTTT
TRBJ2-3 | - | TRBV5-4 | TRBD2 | CASSLASGGTSGIDTQYF | TGTGCCAGCAGCTTGGCGAGTGGGGGGACTAGCGGGATAGATACGCAGTATTTT
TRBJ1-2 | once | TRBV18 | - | CASSPDGRGYGYTF | TGTGCCAGCTCACCGGACGGTCGGGGATATGGCTACACCTTC
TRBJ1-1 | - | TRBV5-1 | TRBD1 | CASSSRTGNTEAFF | TGCGCCAGCAGCTCGAGGACAGGGAACACTGAAGCTTTCTTT
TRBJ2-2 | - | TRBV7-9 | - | CASSPYGELFF | TGTGCCAGCAGCCCCTACGGGGAGCTGTTTTTT